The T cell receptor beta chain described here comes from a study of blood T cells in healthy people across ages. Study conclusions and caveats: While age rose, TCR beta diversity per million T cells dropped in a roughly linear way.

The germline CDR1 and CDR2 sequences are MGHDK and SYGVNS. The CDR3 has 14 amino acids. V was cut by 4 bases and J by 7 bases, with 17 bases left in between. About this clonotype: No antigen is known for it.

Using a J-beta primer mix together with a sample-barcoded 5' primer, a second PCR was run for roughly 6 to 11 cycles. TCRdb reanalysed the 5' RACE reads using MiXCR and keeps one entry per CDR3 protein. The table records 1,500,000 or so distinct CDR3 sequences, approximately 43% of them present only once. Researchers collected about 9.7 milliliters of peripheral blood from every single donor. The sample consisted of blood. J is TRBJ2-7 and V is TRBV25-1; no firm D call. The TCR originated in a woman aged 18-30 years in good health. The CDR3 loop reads CASSAPISYNEQYF. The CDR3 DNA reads TGTGCCAGCAGTGCCCCCATCTCCTACAATGAGCAGTACTTC.